Presented here are 32 T cell receptor beta chains from one specimen sequenced in a study of cytomegalovirus exposure and HLA in healthy donors. 60 Vbeta and 13 Jbeta primers were used in PCR. Sequencing was performed with immunoSEQ multiplex PCR; in TCRdb, only in-frame clones are kept and a portion is missing. The sample has 220,000 or so clones, about 75% seen once. Sequencing input: PBMCs. All receptors come from a woman in her 30s in good health and CMV-seronegative.

V and J are TRBV6-6 and TRBJ1-1; D possibly corresponds to TRBD1 (5 bases). CDR1 is MNHNY, CDR2 SVGAGI, per germline (reference sequence). V lost 2 bases, J lost 4 bases, and 17 bases lay in between. The CDR3 has 16 amino acids. The CDR3 reads CASSYTQPRGVTEAFF. CDR3 bases: TGTGCCAGCAGTTACACTCAACCAAGGGGTGTCACTGAAGCTTTCTTT.

For the CDR3, the DNA is TGTGCCAGCAGTGAGGATACAGGGATCCAGCCCCAGCATTTT. The encoded protein is CASSEDTGIQPQHF. The chain carries TRBV6-5 and TRBJ1-5; possible D gene TRBD1, 6 bases. Germline assignment: CDR1 MNHEY and CDR2 SVGAGI. The ends were cut back, 5 bases at V and 7 bases at J, with 15 bases in the middle. This CDR3 has 14 residues.

V is TRBV6-5 and J is TRBJ1-5; 7 nucleotides align to TRBD1. The CDR3 consists of 12 residues. With V trimmed by 9 bases and J by 9 bases, 8 bases remained unmatched. Germline V gene data show CDR1 as MNHEY and CDR2 as SVGAGI. As DNA, the CDR3 is TGTGCCAGTTTGGGACAGCCAGGGCCCCAGCATTTT. This codes for CASLGQPGPQHF.

This clone was seen a few times. Here the CDR3 DNA reads TGTGCCAGCAGCTACGTTCCGGGACTCCAAGAGACCCAGTACTTC. It is translated as CASSYVPGLQETQYF. The rearrangement links TRBV7-8 to TRBJ2-5, with D perhaps matching TRBD2 (6 bases). Trimming cost V 4 bases and J 1 base, with 13 bases left between them. The CDR3 totals 15 residues. The germline CDR1 and CDR2 sequences are SGHVS and FQNEAQ.

This clone showed up just a few times. V usage is TRBV19 and J usage is TRBJ1-5; D is ambiguous. The CDR3 is 12 residues long. From germline, CDR1 is LNHDA and CDR2 SQIVND (reference sequence). V was trimmed by 6 bases and J by 6 bases, leaving 9 bases between them. In DNA, the CDR3 is TGTGCCAGTAGGGAACAGACTCAGCCCCAGCATTTT. As protein: CASREQTQPQHF.

The chain uses TRBV9 and TRBJ1-2; 9 bases fit TRBD1. The CDR3 has 15 residues. V was clipped by 0 bases and J by 6 bases; unmatched bases: 6. CDR1 is SGDLS, CDR2 YYNGEE, per germline. CDR3 protein: CASSVGVGDRDGYTF. DNA for the CDR3: TGTGCCAGCAGCGTAGGAGTCGGGGACAGGGATGGCTACACCTTC.

The chain carries TRBV5-1 and TRBJ1-1; weak D call: TRBD1 (5 bases). Germline lookup yields CDR1 SGHRS and CDR2 YFSETQ. This CDR3 has 13 amino acids. Trimming cost V 0 bases and J 12 bases, with 15 bases left between them. DNA of the CDR3: TGCGCCAGCAGCTTGGTCGGCACAGGTTGGACTTTCTTT. Protein: CASSLVGTGWTFF.

V is TRBV6-5 and J is TRBJ1-5; 7 bases are shared with TRBD1. This CDR3 contains 14 residues. The J segment lost 2 bases and the V segment lost 6 bases, leaving 4 bases of the junction unmatched. Germline lookup yields CDR1 MNHEY and CDR2 SVGAGI. The CDR3 DNA reads as TGTGCCAGCAGCCGAGGGACAGGCAATCAGCCCCAGCATTTT. Its translation is CASSRGTGNQPQHF.

This chain joins TRBV11-3 and TRBJ1-1; 8 positions match TRBD1. CDR1 and CDR2 (germline): SGHNT, YENEEA. This CDR3 is built from 16 residues. Trimming removed 0 bases from V and 1 base from J; junction bases left unmatched: 4. CDR3 loop: CASSLDRTGSNTEAFF. The CDR3 DNA follows: TGTGCCAGCAGCTTAGACCGGACAGGGTCGAACACTGAAGCTTTCTTT.

The rearrangement uses TRBV30 and TRBJ1-4; D is ambiguous. V was clipped by 1 base and J by 3 bases, with 15 bases between them. This CDR3 region has 16 residues. CDR1 is GTSNPN, CDR2 SVGIG, per germline (reference sequence). The CDR3 reads CAWSDFRGIANEKLFF. The CDR3 nucleotides are TGTGCCTGGAGTGATTTCCGGGGAATAGCTAATGAAAAACTGTTTTTT.

The V gene is TRBV11-2, the J gene TRBJ2-7, with D possibly being TRBD1 (5 bases). Trimming left V 5 bases short and J 1 base short, with 12 bases between. Germline CDR1 reads SGHAT; CDR2 reads FQNNGV. This CDR3 is built from 14 residues. In DNA form, the CDR3 reads TGTGCCAGCAGCCCCGACAGAGATTCCTACGAGCAGTACTTC. Encoded protein: CASSPDRDSYEQYF.

As to this clone: Because it lacks the conserved phenylalanine or tryptophan at the end, this CDR3 is likely a read error. This chain links TRBV29-1 with TRBJ2-3, with a weak D call TRBD1 (5 bases). There are 13 residues in the CDR3. Germline-derived CDR1 and CDR2 are SQVTM and ANQGSEA. Trimming took 3 bases from V and 2 from J, leaving 9 bases between them. Here the CDR3 DNA reads TGCAGCGTTGACCAGGGATTCACAGATACGCAGTATTTG. Protein product: CSVDQGFTDTQYL.

The V gene is TRBV27, the J gene TRBJ1-1, with D perhaps TRBD1 (6 bases). Germline V gene lookup returns CDR1 MNHEY and CDR2 SMNVEV (reference sequence). The CDR3 covers 15 residues. Between the trimmed V and J ends, which lost 5 bases and 3 bases, there was a span of 16 bases. The CDR3 region has the DNA TGTGCCAGCAGTAAAAGACAGGTCTGGGACACTGAAGCTTTCTTT. Protein: CASSKRQVWDTEAFF.

There are a few counts of this clone. V usage is TRBV6-5 and J usage is TRBJ2-1; D remains unclear. CDR1 and CDR2 (germline): MNHEY, SVGAGI. The CDR3 contains 13 residues. Trimming pared 5 bases from V and 4 bases from J, leaving 9 bases between. CDR3 sequence reads: CASSVGEYNEQFF. CDR3 DNA: TGTGCCAGCAGTGTAGGAGAGTACAATGAGCAGTTCTTC.

The chain recombines TRBV5-1 with TRBJ2-5, with TRBD1 as a possible D gene (6 bases). Germline loops: CDR1 SGHRS, CDR2 YFSETQ. This CDR3 region has 13 residues. Trimming removed 6 bases at V and 2 bases at J, with 11 bases between. CDR3 DNA: TGCGCCAGCACAGGGGCGGATCAAGAGACCCAGTACTTC. It yields the protein CASTGADQETQYF.

The CDR3 sequence: CASSEGGRGNEQFF. CDR3 DNA: TGTGCCAGCAGTGAGGGCGGGAGGGGGAATGAGCAGTTCTTC. The rearrangement links TRBV2 to TRBJ2-1, with 9 bases fitting TRBD2. Germline V gives CDR1 SNHLY, CDR2 FYNNEI. With V trimmed by 3 bases and J by 7 bases, 4 bases remained unmatched. CDR3 length equals 14 residues.

This chain connects TRBV5-5 to TRBJ1-4, with D perhaps TRBD1 (5 bases). CDR3 length equals 11 residues. Germline V lookup: CDR1 SGHKS, CDR2 YYEKEE (reference sequence). With 5 bases removed from V and 12 bases from J, the gap between germline ends came to 11 bases. The DNA for the CDR3 is TGTGCCAGCAGTCTTTCGGGGGAACTGTTTTTT. This encodes CASSLSGELFF. The whole variable domain, filled in from reference TRBV5-5 and TRBJ1-4, reads DAGVTQSPTHLIKTRGQQVTLRCSPISGHKSVSWYQQVLGQGPQFIFQYYEKEERGRGNFPDRFSARQFPNYSSELNVNALLLGDSALYLCASSLSGELFFGSGTQLSVL.

This clone has just a few counts. The chain carries TRBV29-1 and TRBJ2-1; the D gene is possibly TRBD2 (6 bases). Germline CDR1 SQVTM, CDR2 ANQGSEA. Between the trimmed V and J ends, which lost 0 bases and 3 bases, there was a span of 6 bases. CDR3 length: 13 amino acids. CDR3 DNA: TGCAGCGTTGAAGAGGGGGGCTACAATGAGCAGTTCTTC. Protein: CSVEEGGYNEQFF.

CDR3 DNA: TGTGCCAGCAGCCCGGGACAGGTCTGGGAGACCCAGTACTTC. Translation: CASSPGQVWETQYF. The rearrangement joins TRBV7-9 to TRBJ2-5; 8 nucleotides align to TRBD1. There are 14 residues in the CDR3. After removal of 5 bases from V and 5 bases from J, the junction contained 7 bases not matched to a gene. Germline V gene lookup returns CDR1 SEHNR and CDR2 FQNEAQ (reference sequence).

A few counts support this clone. The genes are TRBV19 and TRBJ1-3; the D gene is possibly TRBD1 (5 bases). From germline, CDR1 is LNHDA and CDR2 SQIVND (reference sequence). V dropped 5 bases and J dropped 0 bases, with 11 bases sitting between them. This CDR3 region has 15 residues. CDR3 sequence reads: CASSVTGDSGNTIYF. The CDR3 coding sequence is TGTGCCAGTAGTGTAACAGGCGACTCTGGAAACACCATATATTTT. Supplemented by reference TRBV19 and TRBJ1-3, the full variable domain reads DGGITQSPKYLFRKEGQNVTLSCEQNLNHDAMYWYRQDPGQGLRLIYYSQIVNDFQKGDIAEGYSVSREKKESFPLTVTSAQKNPTAFYLCASSVTGDSGNTIYFGEGSWLTVV.

This chain connects TRBV18 to TRBJ2-5; possible D gene TRBD1, 5 bases. The CDR3 spans 17 residues. Germline CDR1 and CDR2: KGHSH and LQKENI. With 2 bases removed from V and 1 base from J, the gap between germline ends came to 17 bases. CDR3 loop: CASSPGAENPIQETQYF. CDR3 nucleotide sequence: TGTGCCAGCTCACCAGGGGCGGAGAACCCAATCCAAGAGACCCAGTACTTC.

This clone occurred once. The V gene is TRBV21-1, the J gene TRBJ2-1; the DNA was not used to check the table's D call, TRBD2. TRBV21-1 is designated a pseudogene. There are 14 residues in the CDR3. CDR3 loop: CASSKTSSYNEQFF. The DNA of the CDR3 is TGTGCCAGCAGCAAAACTAGCTCCTACAATGAGCAGTTCTTC.

The chain uses TRBV19 and TRBJ1-5; the match to TRBD1 covers 11 bases. V lost 7 bases to trimming and J lost 9 bases; unmatched junction nucleotides: 8. Germline assignment: CDR1 LNHDA and CDR2 SQIVND (reference sequence). This CDR3 spans 14 amino acids. This CDR3 is CASTGQGASGPQHF. CDR3 DNA: TGTGCCAGTACCGGACAGGGGGCCTCGGGGCCCCAGCATTTT.

CDR3 sequence (DNA): TGTGCCAGCAGCTTGGGAGGGAAGAGCAATCAGCCCCAGCATTTT. Translated, it gives CASSLGGKSNQPQHF. This chain connects TRBV5-6 to TRBJ1-5; D is unresolved. CDR1 is SGHDT, CDR2 YYEEEE, per germline. This CDR3 has 15 amino acids. Between the trimmed V and J ends, which lost 0 bases and 1 base, there was a span of 8 bases.

This rearrangement joins TRBV5-8 to TRBJ1-6; 8 bases fit TRBD1. V shed 3 bases and J 8 bases; nucleotides not matched to a gene: 7. This CDR3 is built from 15 residues. Germline assignment: CDR1 SGHTS and CDR2 YDEGEE. This chain's CDR3 is CASSSDRERHSPLHF. The DNA for the CDR3 is TGTGCCAGCAGCTCGGACAGGGAACGGCATTCACCCCTCCACTTT. Full variable domain (outside the CDR3, taken from reference TRBV5-8 and TRBJ1-6): EAGVTQSPTHLIKTRGQQATLRCSPISGHTSVYWYQQALGLGLQFLLWYDEGEERNRGNFPPRFSGRQFPNYSSELNVNALELEDSALYLCASSSDRERHSPLHFGNGTRLTVT.

The gene calls are TRBV29-1 and TRBJ1-1, with D unresolved. The V end was cut by 1 base, the J end by 1 base, with 7 bases between. Per the germline V gene, CDR1 is SQVTM and CDR2 is ANQGSEA. The CDR3 has 13 amino acids. The DNA of the CDR3 is TGCAGCGTTGAAGTATCAGGGAACACTGAAGCTTTCTTT. Its protein product is CSVEVSGNTEAFF.

The rearrangement joins TRBV7-9 to TRBJ1-1; TRBD1 is a possible D gene (6 bases). V was shortened by 1 base and J by 0 bases, with 12 bases between the two germline ends. Germline CDR1 SEHNR, CDR2 FQNEAQ (reference sequence). This CDR3 region has 16 residues. The CDR3 region has the DNA TGTGCCAGCAGCTTAGGTTATCAGGGGTTGAACACTGAAGCTTTCTTT. Translating gives CASSLGYQGLNTEAFF.

The chain has TRBV7-6 and TRBJ2-2; TRBD2 might be the D (6 bases). Germline V gene lookup returns CDR1 SGHVS and CDR2 FNYEAQ. V lost 5 bases, J lost 1 base, and 20 bases lay in between. The CDR3 loop spans 18 amino acids. The CDR3 is CASSPIGPEGWNTGELFF. Written as DNA, the CDR3 is TGTGCCAGCAGCCCGATAGGTCCGGAGGGTTGGAACACCGGGGAGCTGTTTTTT.

This clone was found once. The chain employs TRBV18 and TRBJ2-1, with a weak D call TRBD2 (6 bases). V was clipped by 6 bases and J by 10 bases, with 13 bases between them. The CDR3 has 12 residues. Germline lookup yields CDR1 KGHSH and CDR2 LQKENI. The CDR3, as DNA: TGTGCCAGCTCCCCGACTAGAACGGAGCAGTTCTTC. Translation gives CASSPTRTEQFF.

The V call is TRBV30, the J call TRBJ2-3; TRBD2 matches 10 bases. The V and J ends lost 2 bases and 5 bases, in that order; junction bases with no gene match: 7. CDR1 and CDR2 from the germline V gene are GTSNPN and SVGIG (reference sequence). The CDR3 sequence is 15 residues long. The CDR3 coding sequence is TGTGCCTGGAGTAAGCTAGCGGGGGTCAAAGATACGCAGTATTTT. It encodes CAWSKLAGVKDTQYF.

The rearrangement uses TRBV7-8 and TRBJ2-1; 9 nucleotides line up with TRBD2. Unmatched junction bases numbered 9, after V lost 9 bases and J lost 6 bases. In germline, CDR1 is SGHVS, CDR2 FQNEAQ. This CDR3 is 14 amino acids long. CDR3 sequence: CASHPAGGTNEQFF. CDR3 nucleotide sequence: TGTGCCAGTCACCCCGCGGGAGGGACCAATGAGCAGTTCTTC.

The V gene is TRBV6-5, the J gene TRBJ1-5, with 9 bases aligning to TRBD1. Germline-derived CDR1 and CDR2 are MNHEY and SVGAGI. The CDR3 runs to 13 residues. J lost 3 bases, V lost 9 bases, and 3 bases had no gene match. CDR3 DNA sequence: TGTGCCAGTCGGACAGGGGTCAATCAGCCCCAGCATTTT. As protein: CASRTGVNQPQHF.